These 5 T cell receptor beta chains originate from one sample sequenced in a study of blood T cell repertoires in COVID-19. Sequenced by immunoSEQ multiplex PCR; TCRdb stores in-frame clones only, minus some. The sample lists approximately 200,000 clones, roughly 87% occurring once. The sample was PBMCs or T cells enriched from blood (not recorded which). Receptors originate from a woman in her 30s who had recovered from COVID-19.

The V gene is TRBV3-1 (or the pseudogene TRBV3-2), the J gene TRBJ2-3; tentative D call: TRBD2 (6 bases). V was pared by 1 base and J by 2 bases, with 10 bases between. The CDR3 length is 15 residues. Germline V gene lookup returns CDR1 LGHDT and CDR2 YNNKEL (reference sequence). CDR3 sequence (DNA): TGTGCCAGCAGCCAAGCGGGGGACGTCACAGATACGCAGTATTTT. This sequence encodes CASSQAGDVTDTQYF.

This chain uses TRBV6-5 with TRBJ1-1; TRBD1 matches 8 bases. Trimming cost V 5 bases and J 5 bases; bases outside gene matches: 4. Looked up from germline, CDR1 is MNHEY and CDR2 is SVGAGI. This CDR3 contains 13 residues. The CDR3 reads CASSQGALTEAFF. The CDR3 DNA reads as TGTGCCAGCAGTCAGGGGGCGCTAACTGAAGCTTTCTTT.

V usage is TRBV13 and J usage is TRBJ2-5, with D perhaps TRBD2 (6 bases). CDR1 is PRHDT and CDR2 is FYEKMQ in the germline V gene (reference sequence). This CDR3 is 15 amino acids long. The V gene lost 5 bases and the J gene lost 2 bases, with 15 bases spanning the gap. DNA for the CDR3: TGTGCCAGCAGCGTCGGGAGTGATAGACAAGAGACCCAGTACTTC. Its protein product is CASSVGSDRQETQYF.

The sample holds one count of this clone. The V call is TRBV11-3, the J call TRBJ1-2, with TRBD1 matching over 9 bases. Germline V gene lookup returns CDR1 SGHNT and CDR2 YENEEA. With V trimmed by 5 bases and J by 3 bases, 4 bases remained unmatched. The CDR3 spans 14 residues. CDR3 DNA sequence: TGTGCCAGCAGCCCACGGGACAGGGACTATGGCTACACCTTC. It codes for CASSPRDRDYGYTF.

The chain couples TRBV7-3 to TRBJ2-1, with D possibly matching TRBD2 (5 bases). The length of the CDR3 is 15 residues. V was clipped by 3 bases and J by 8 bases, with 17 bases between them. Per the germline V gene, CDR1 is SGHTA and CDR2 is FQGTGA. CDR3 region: CASSFEGSRWDEQFF. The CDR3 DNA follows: TGTGCCAGCAGCTTCGAAGGGAGTAGATGGGATGAGCAGTTCTTC. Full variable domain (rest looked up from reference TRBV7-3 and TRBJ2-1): GAGVSQTPSNKVTEKGKYVELRCDPISGHTALYWYRQSLGQGPEFLIYFQGTGAADDSGLPNDRFFAVRPEGSVSTLKIQRTERGDSAVYLCASSFEGSRWDEQFFGPGTRLTVL.